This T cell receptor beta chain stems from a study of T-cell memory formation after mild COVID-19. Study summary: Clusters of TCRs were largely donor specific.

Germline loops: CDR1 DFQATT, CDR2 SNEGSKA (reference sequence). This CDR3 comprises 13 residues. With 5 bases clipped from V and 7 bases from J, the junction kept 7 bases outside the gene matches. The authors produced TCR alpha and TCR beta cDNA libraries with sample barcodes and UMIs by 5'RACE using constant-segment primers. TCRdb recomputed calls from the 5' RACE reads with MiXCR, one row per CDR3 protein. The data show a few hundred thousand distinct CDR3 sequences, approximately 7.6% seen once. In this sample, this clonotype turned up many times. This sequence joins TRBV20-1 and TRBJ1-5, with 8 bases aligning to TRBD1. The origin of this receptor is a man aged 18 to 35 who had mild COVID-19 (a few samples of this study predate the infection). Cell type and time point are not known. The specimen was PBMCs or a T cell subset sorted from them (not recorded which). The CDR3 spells CSASGGAEQPQHF. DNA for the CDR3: TGCAGTGCTTCAGGGGGCGCAGAGCAGCCCCAGCATTTT.